One and the same sample provided the 11 T cell receptor beta chains below, sequenced in a study of technical replicates of blood from four donors. The table came from immunoSEQ multiplex PCR; TCRdb's copy has only in-frame clones and leaves some out. This table has about 80,000 clones, more than 95% appearing once. Sequencing was performed on T cells isolated from PBMCs. The receptors here all came from a human donor in good health.

The rearrangement links TRBV4-1 to TRBJ2-1; 11 nucleotides align to TRBD2. V trimming: 1 base; J trimming: 2 bases; junction bases outside the gene matches: 1. CDR1 and CDR2 (germline): MGHRA, YSYEKL. The CDR3 length is 16 residues. The CDR3 spells CASSQVAGGPYNEQFF. CDR3 nucleotides: TGCGCCAGCAGCCAAGTAGCGGGAGGGCCCTACAATGAGCAGTTCTTC.

V usage is TRBV2 and J usage is TRBJ2-1; 11 bases are a match to TRBD2. The V segment lost 7 bases and the J segment 6 bases; nucleotides outside the gene matches: 11. There are 16 residues in the CDR3. Germline V gene lookup returns CDR1 SNHLY and CDR2 FYNNEI. The CDR3 region is CASNLAGGPVGNEQFF. CDR3 bases: TGTGCCAGCAACCTAGCGGGGGGCCCCGTAGGCAATGAGCAGTTCTTC.

The rearrangement uses TRBV7-9 and TRBJ2-1; 7 nucleotides agree with TRBD2. V lost 0 bases and J lost 5; bases outside the gene matches: 10. Per the germline V gene, CDR1 is SEHNR and CDR2 is FQNEAQ (reference sequence). The CDR3 extends over 17 amino acids. CDR3 amino acids: CASSLAASGTLDNEQFF. As DNA, the CDR3 is TGTGCCAGCAGCTTAGCGGCTAGCGGCACTCTGGACAATGAGCAGTTCTTC.

This sequence joins TRBV5-1 and TRBJ1-1; D ambiguous. The germline V and J ends were trimmed by 0 bases and 7 bases, with 16 bases remaining between them. In germline, CDR1 is SGHRS, CDR2 YFSETQ. The CDR3 spans 15 residues. For the CDR3, the DNA is TGCGCCAGCAGCTTGGAGGTCTCCCCAAGGAGTGAAGCTTTCTTT. Its protein is CASSLEVSPRSEAFF.

The chain employs TRBV29-1 and TRBJ2-1; TRBD1 matches 9 bases. The CDR3 is made up of 15 amino acids. The germline CDR1 and CDR2 sequences are SQVTM and ANQGSEA. V shed 4 bases, J shed 4 bases, and the junction held 8 bases outside the gene matches. The CDR3: CSVVPTGGFYNEQFF. The DNA for the CDR3 is TGCAGCGTTGTTCCGACAGGGGGGTTTTACAATGAGCAGTTCTTC.

This rearrangement joins TRBV25-1 to TRBJ2-1; possibly TRBD1 for D (5 bases). Trimming cost V 2 bases and J 8 bases, with 22 bases left between them. This CDR3 region has 17 residues. The germline V gene has CDR1 MGHDK and CDR2 SYGVNS. Here the CDR3 reads CASSEQTDTWGLYEQFF. CDR3 nucleotide sequence: TGTGCCAGCAGTGAACAGACGGACACCTGGGGATTGTATGAGCAGTTCTTC.

This chain links TRBV12-5 with TRBJ1-1; D is possibly TRBD1 (6 bases). In germline, CDR1 is LGHNT, CDR2 FRNRAP. V was clipped by 5 bases and J by 3 bases, with 16 bases between them. This CDR3 spans 15 amino acids. The CDR3 here is CASGPPGQGYTEAFF. The CDR3 DNA follows: TGTGCTAGTGGTCCGCCGGGACAAGGATACACTGAAGCTTTCTTT.

V usage is TRBV19 and J usage is TRBJ2-6; D is unclear. The V gene lost 5 bases and the J gene lost 0 bases, with 11 bases spanning the gap. The CDR3 runs to 16 residues. Germline-derived CDR1 and CDR2 are LNHDA and SQIVND (reference sequence). The CDR3 sequence: CASSAPRSSGANVLTF. The CDR3 DNA is TGTGCCAGTAGTGCACCAAGGAGCTCTGGGGCCAACGTCCTGACTTTC.

This sequence joins TRBV5-1 and TRBJ2-3; possible D gene TRBD2, 5 bases. Looked up from germline, CDR1 is SGHRS and CDR2 is YFSETQ. The CDR3 has 15 residues. V lost 10 bases, J lost 1 base, and 19 bases lay in between. Written as DNA, the CDR3 is TGCGCCGGATCCCGAGGTAGCGCGGGCACAGATACGCAGTATTTT. It codes for CAGSRGSAGTDTQYF.

This clone was seen only once. J is TRBJ2-7 and V is TRBV7-9; 8 positions agree with TRBD1. The CDR3 loop spans 15 amino acids. In germline, CDR1 is SEHNR, CDR2 FQNEAQ (reference sequence). Unmatched junction bases numbered 10, after V lost 4 bases and J lost 5 bases. CDR3 DNA sequence: TGTGCCAGCAGCTCGGCCTGGACAGGGCCCCACGAGCAGTACTTC. Encoded protein: CASSSAWTGPHEQYF.

V usage is TRBV29-1 and J usage is TRBJ1-1; D is possibly TRBD1 (6 bases). The CDR3 length is 13 residues. Germline V gene sequence: CDR1 SQVTM, CDR2 ANQGSEA. The V gene lost 6 bases and the J gene lost 0 bases, with 11 bases spanning the gap. CDR3 sequence reads: CSVQGSMNTEAFF. The CDR3 coding sequence is TGCAGCGTACAGGGAAGTATGAACACTGAAGCTTTCTTT.